A single sample is the source of the 21 T cell receptor beta chains below, sequenced in a study of blood T cell repertoires in COVID-19. Assay used: immunoSEQ multiplex PCR; TCRdb lists only in-frame clones, some missing. Of hundreds of thousands of clones in the sample, 75% to 90% were seen once. Material: peripheral blood. The source is a middle-aged man with acute or convalescent COVID-19.

This chain joins TRBV5-5 and TRBJ2-7, with a possible D match to TRBD2 (6 bases). The V gene's germline CDR1 is SGHKS and CDR2 YYEKEE (reference sequence). The CDR3 length is 15 residues. V was trimmed by 2 bases and J by 5 bases, leaving 17 bases between them. The CDR3 protein is CASSFRDSSRHEQYF. The CDR3 region has the DNA TGTGCCAGCAGCTTCCGGGACTCCTCTCGCCACGAGCAGTACTTC.

The chain joins TRBV18 to TRBJ2-7; a weak D match, TRBD2 (6 bases). V dropped 3 bases and J dropped 0 bases, with 12 bases sitting between them. The CDR3 loop spans 15 amino acids. From germline, CDR1 is KGHSH and CDR2 LQKENI. Written as DNA, the CDR3 is TGTGCCAGCTCACCCGGAATAGCGGACTCCTACGAGCAGTACTTC. Its translation: CASSPGIADSYEQYF. The full variable domain, completed using reference TRBV18 and TRBJ2-7, is NAGVMQNPRHLVRRRGQEARLRCSPMKGHSHVYWYRQLPEEGLKFMVYLQKENIIDESGMPKERFSAEFPKEGPSILRIQQVVRGDSAAYFCASSPGIADSYEQYFGPGTRLTVT.

The chain joins TRBV5-1 to TRBJ2-7, with 7 bases lining up with TRBD1. In germline, CDR1 is SGHRS, CDR2 YFSETQ. V lost 4 bases to trimming and J lost 4 bases; unmatched junction nucleotides: 2. The CDR3 length is 12 residues. The CDR3 nucleotides read TGCGCCAGCAGCAGGGGACAGTACGAGCAGTACTTC. Translated, it gives CASSRGQYEQYF. The full variable domain, completed using reference TRBV5-1 and TRBJ2-7, is KAGVTQTPRYLIKTRGQQVTLSCSPISGHRSVSWYQQTPGQGLQFLFEYFSETQRNKGNFPGRFSGRQFSNSRSEMNVSTLELGDSALYLCASSRGQYEQYFGPGTRLTVT.

This sequence joins TRBV20-1 and TRBJ2-1, with a tentative D call TRBD1 (5 bases). The CDR3 loop spans 18 amino acids. The V end was cut by 3 bases, the J end by 2 bases, with 23 bases between. The germline V gene has CDR1 DFQATT and CDR2 SNEGSKA (reference sequence). The CDR3 spells CSASVYDSSTPPYNEQFF. The CDR3 region has the DNA TGCAGTGCTAGTGTATATGACAGTTCGACGCCACCCTACAATGAGCAGTTCTTC.

The V gene is TRBV14, the J gene TRBJ2-7; D possibly corresponds to TRBD2 (6 bases). V lost 1 base and J lost 1, with 14 bases in between. From germline, CDR1 is SGHDN and CDR2 FVKESK. The CDR3 consists of 16 residues. CDR3 residues: CASSQGLVGGSYEQYF. CDR3 sequence (DNA): TGTGCCAGCAGCCAAGGCCTAGTGGGAGGATCCTACGAGCAGTACTTC.

The chain uses TRBV5-1 and TRBJ2-2, with D unclear. The CDR3 length is 14 residues. The V and J ends lost 1 base and 7 bases respectively, with 11 bases between them. The germline CDR1 and CDR2 sequences are SGHRS and YFSETQ. CDR3 residues: CASSLIVGGGELFF. The CDR3, as DNA: TGCGCCAGCAGCTTGATTGTTGGCGGCGGGGAGCTGTTTTTT.

The rearrangement links TRBV19 to TRBJ2-4, with D maybe TRBD1 (5 bases). Trimming pared 4 bases from V and 5 bases from J, leaving 15 bases between. The CDR3 has 15 amino acids. Germline CDR1 is LNHDA and CDR2 is SQIVND (reference sequence). The CDR3: CASSTQGWAENIQYF. The CDR3 DNA follows: TGTGCCAGTAGTACCCAGGGTTGGGCGGAAAACATTCAGTACTTC.

The rearrangement uses TRBV4-2 and TRBJ2-5, with D possibly being TRBD2 (5 bases). The CDR3 is 15 residues long. V dropped 2 bases and J dropped 4 bases, with 14 bases sitting between them. The germline gives CDR1 LGHNA, CDR2 YNFKEQ. The CDR3 DNA is TGTGCCAGCAGCCAACAGAGACTCCGGGGAGAGACCCAGTACTTC. This encodes CASSQQRLRGETQYF.

V is TRBV3-1 (or the pseudogene TRBV3-2) and J is TRBJ1-1, with 7 bases matching TRBD1. V trimming: 4 bases; J trimming: 8 bases; junction bases outside the gene matches: 4. The CDR3 loop spans 12 amino acids. The V gene's germline CDR1 is LGHDT and CDR2 YNNKEL (reference sequence). CDR3 protein: CASSLHRGEAFF. The CDR3 DNA follows: TGTGCCAGCAGCCTCCACAGGGGAGAAGCTTTCTTT.

The J gene is TRBJ2-6, the V gene TRBV5-1, with D tentatively TRBD1 (5 bases). The V gene lost 4 bases and the J gene lost 0 bases, with 14 bases spanning the gap. Germline V gives CDR1 SGHRS, CDR2 YFSETQ. The CDR3 is made up of 17 amino acids. CDR3 nucleotide sequence: TGCGCCAGCAGCCATCGACAGTACGACTCTGGGGCCAACGTCCTGACTTTC. Encoded protein: CASSHRQYDSGANVLTF.

In its sample, this clone was seen many times. V gene TRBV2 combines with J gene TRBJ2-7, with a possible D match to TRBD2 (6 bases). Per the germline V gene, CDR1 is SNHLY and CDR2 is FYNNEI. V shed 3 bases and J shed 5 bases, with 17 bases lying between them. The CDR3 loop spans 15 amino acids. CDR3 in DNA: TGTGCCAGCAGTGAGGGCGGGATCCAGCGCGACGAGCAGTACTTC. Encoded protein: CASSEGGIQRDEQYF.

The V gene is TRBV10-1, the J gene TRBJ2-7; 10 nucleotides match TRBD2. The CDR3 covers 16 residues. Germline lookup yields CDR1 WNHNN and CDR2 SYGVQD (reference sequence). J lost 7 bases, V lost 0 bases, and 9 bases had no gene match. The CDR3 here is CASSESKLAGADEQYF. In DNA, the CDR3 is TGCGCCAGCAGTGAGTCGAAGCTAGCGGGAGCAGATGAGCAGTACTTC.

CDR3 in DNA: TGTGCCAGCAGCCCGCGGGACAGCTTCTTCTATGGCTACACCTTC. It translates to CASSPRDSFFYGYTF. J is TRBJ1-2 and V is TRBV7-9; TRBD1 matches at 7 bases. Germline values: CDR1 SEHNR, CDR2 FQNEAQ (reference sequence). V lost 5 bases to trimming and J lost 4 bases; unmatched junction nucleotides: 10. This CDR3 spans 15 amino acids.

V usage is TRBV23-1 and J usage is TRBJ1-5; 8 nucleotides line up with TRBD1. TRBV23-1 qualifies as an ORF whose function is uncertain. This CDR3 has 16 residues. Losses at the gene ends were 6 bases for V and 2 bases for J; bases not matched to a gene: 9. The CDR3 sequence: CASRPQGAKGNQPQHF. CDR3 in DNA: TGCGCCAGCAGACCTCAGGGGGCTAAGGGCAATCAGCCCCAGCATTTT.

This clone was observed many times. J is TRBJ1-1 and V is TRBV7-9; D unclear. V was cut by 5 bases and J by 5 bases, with 18 bases left in between. The CDR3 loop spans 15 amino acids. Looked up from germline, CDR1 is SEHNR and CDR2 is FQNEAQ (reference sequence). CDR3 residues: CASSQGYPTGTEAFF. In DNA, the CDR3 is TGTGCCAGCAGCCAAGGATATCCGACGGGAACTGAAGCTTTCTTT.

The chain employs TRBV19 and TRBJ1-1; 8 bases are shared with TRBD1. The trim removed 5 bases at V and 1 base at J, leaving 12 bases unmatched. The germline gives CDR1 LNHDA, CDR2 SQIVND (reference sequence). The CDR3 length is 17 residues. In nucleotides, the CDR3 is TGTGCCAGTAGTTCCGGACAGGGTAGGGCCTGGAACACTGAAGCTTTCTTT. Translation: CASSSGQGRAWNTEAFF.

V and J are TRBV5-4 and TRBJ1-4, with 10 bases identical to TRBD1. Looked up from germline, CDR1 is SGHNT and CDR2 is YYREEE (reference sequence). Unmatched junction bases numbered 1, after V lost 2 bases and J lost 3 bases. The CDR3 is made up of 15 amino acids. Here the CDR3 reads CASSFGQGANEKLFF. CDR3 bases: TGTGCCAGCAGCTTTGGACAGGGGGCTAATGAAAAACTGTTTTTT.

The V gene is TRBV29-1, the J gene TRBJ2-7, with a weak D call TRBD2 (5 bases). V lost 6 bases to trimming and J lost 3 bases, with 15 bases between them. CDR1 is SQVTM, CDR2 ANQGSEA, per germline. The CDR3 is made up of 13 amino acids. CDR3 residues: CSVSNARGYEQYF. The CDR3 coding sequence is TGCAGCGTCTCTAACGCTCGGGGCTACGAGCAGTACTTC.

V is TRBV25-1 and J is TRBJ1-2; D is undetermined. In germline, CDR1 is MGHDK, CDR2 SYGVNS. This CDR3 is built from 13 residues. Trimming cost V 2 bases and J 1 base, with 5 bases left between them. The CDR3 DNA follows: TGTGCCAGCAGTGAAGCCGGTAACTATGGCTACACCTTC. Its protein product is CASSEAGNYGYTF.

V and J are TRBV27 and TRBJ2-7; 8 nucleotides match TRBD2. Unmatched junction bases numbered 5, after V lost 3 bases and J lost 4 bases. Germline assignment: CDR1 MNHEY and CDR2 SMNVEV (reference sequence). This CDR3 is 14 amino acids long. CDR3 sequence reads: CASSFGRGAYEQYF. CDR3 sequence (DNA): TGTGCCAGCAGTTTTGGGCGGGGGGCTTACGAGCAGTACTTC.

The chain carries TRBV13 and TRBJ2-1; the match to TRBD2 covers 14 bases. The CDR3 spans 14 residues. With 5 bases clipped from V and 10 bases from J, the junction kept 4 bases outside the gene matches. Germline CDR1 PRHDT, CDR2 FYEKMQ (reference sequence). In DNA, the CDR3 is TGTGCCAGCAGCATGGGACTAGCGGGAGCCGAGCAGTTCTTC. This codes for CASSMGLAGAEQFF.